One sample yielded the 12 T cell receptor beta chains listed below, sequenced in a study of T-cell reconstitution after alpha-beta-depleted transplantation in children. The TCRbeta library was prepared with unique molecular identifiers. One entry per CDR3 protein results from TCRdb running MiXCR on the PCR reads. The sample comprises 450,000 to 600,000 distinct CDR3 sequences, about 11% of which are singletons, and just over 2% rests with the top ten. The material was PBMCs, obtained before TCRalphabeta/CD19-depleted stem cell transplant. These receptors were taken from a child aged 2-15 years with inherited bone marrow failure, due to receive a stem cell transplant.

This clonotype was seen at least ten times. The CDR3 DNA reads as TGCAGCGCCCTCGACAGGGAACTTGAAGCTTTCTTT. Its protein is CSALDRELEAFF. This rearrangement joins TRBV29-1 to TRBJ1-1; 7 nucleotides line up with TRBD1. Germline CDR1 and CDR2: SQVTM and ANQGSEA. CDR3 length: 12 amino acids. Trimming cost V 7 bases and J 7 bases; bases outside gene matches: 9. Combining the CDR3 with reference TRBV29-1 and TRBJ1-1 gives the whole variable domain SAVISQKPSRDICQRGTSLTIQCQVDSQVTMMFWYRQQPGQSLTLIATANQGSEATYESGFVIDKFPISRPNLTFSTLTVSNMSPEDSSIYLCSALDRELEAFFGQGTRLTVV.

V gene TRBV7-9 combines with J gene TRBJ2-1; TRBD2 is a possible D gene (5 bases). Germline V gives CDR1 SEHNR, CDR2 FQNEAQ (reference sequence). The CDR3 is 14 amino acids. Deletions cut 2 bases from V and 3 bases from J, with 8 bases between. CDR3 sequence (DNA): TGTGCCAGCAGCTTACAGCGGATCTACAATGAGCAGTTCTTC. Protein sequence: CASSLQRIYNEQFF.

Notes on this clonotype: This may come from a read error, since a much larger clone is one base off. The rearrangement links TRBV6-2 or TRBV6-3 to TRBJ2-3; D not certain. CDR1 is MNHEY, CDR2 SVGEGT, per germline. V shed 7 bases and J shed 3 bases, with 20 bases lying between them. The CDR3 contains 16 residues. CDR3 in amino acids: CASTRLPSPGTDTQYF. CDR3 coding DNA: TGTGCCAGCACTCGCCTTCCATCTCCCGGGACAGATACGCAGTATTTT.

The sample holds many counts of this clonotype. The V call is TRBV3-1, the J call TRBJ1-1, with D perhaps matching TRBD1 (5 bases). Germline CDR1 reads LGHDT; CDR2 reads YNNKEL (reference sequence). This CDR3 has 14 residues. Trimming left V 6 bases short and J 4 bases short, with 15 bases between. The chain's CDR3 is CASSLRDFGTEAFF. Here the CDR3 DNA reads TGTGCCAGCAGTCTCAGGGACTTTGGCACTGAAGCTTTCTTT.

This clonotype was counted many times. The chain links TRBV7-9 to TRBJ2-7; possibly TRBD2 for D (5 bases). This CDR3 spans 14 amino acids. V lost 4 bases and J lost 5, with 15 bases in between. Germline V gives CDR1 SEHNR, CDR2 FQNEAQ (reference sequence). CDR3 bases: TGTGCCAGCAGCTCCTTTTTGAGGGCTCACGAGCAGTACTTC. Translation gives CASSSFLRAHEQYF.

This chain links TRBV20-1 with TRBJ1-1; the D is unclear. The CDR3 extends over 13 amino acids. V lost 6 bases and J 0 bases, leaving 11 bases between the germline ends. Per germline, CDR1 DFQATT and CDR2 SNEGSKA (reference sequence). The CDR3 DNA is TGCAGTGCCGGGCGGGCGGTGAACACTGAAGCTTTCTTT. Residues: CSAGRAVNTEAFF.

This clonotype was detected a few times. The CDR3 nucleotides read TGTGCCAGCAGCTGGACTCCCGCGCTTCAAGAGACCCAGTACTTC. Translated: CASSWTPALQETQYF. The rearrangement joins TRBV7-9 to TRBJ2-5, with D tentatively TRBD2 (5 bases). In germline, CDR1 is SEHNR, CDR2 FQNEAQ (reference sequence). V dropped 4 bases and J dropped 2 bases, with 14 bases sitting between them. This CDR3 is built from 15 residues.

This clonotype was counted many times. The chain carries TRBV7-9 and TRBJ2-7; D is perhaps TRBD1 (6 bases). The CDR3 is 16 amino acids. The V end was cut by 3 bases, the J end by 6 bases, with 21 bases between. Germline CDR1 is SEHNR and CDR2 is FQNEAQ (reference sequence). The CDR3 DNA follows: TGTGCCAGCAGCTTTGAGGACAGCCCGGCAGAGGGCGAGCAGTACTTC. This sequence encodes CASSFEDSPAEGEQYF.

CDR3 coding DNA: TGTGCCAGCAGCTACTTTCAAGGGTGGGAGACCCAGTACTTC. Protein: CASSYFQGWETQYF. The rearrangement uses TRBV7-2 and TRBJ2-5; D not certain. Trimming stripped 4 bases from V and 5 bases from J, with 14 bases between. This CDR3 has 14 amino acids. Per the germline V gene, CDR1 is SGHTA and CDR2 is FQGNSA.

There are many counts of this clonotype. The rearrangement links TRBV12-3 or TRBV12-4 to TRBJ2-2; possibly TRBD1 or TRBD2 for D (5 bases each). CDR3 length equals 13 residues. V was trimmed by 4 bases and J by 6 bases, leaving 9 bases between them. This CDR3 reads CASSWGRPGELFF. The CDR3 DNA reads as TGTGCCAGCAGTTGGGGGAGACCCGGGGAGCTGTTTTTT.

This clonotype occurred many times. This chain uses TRBV12-3 or TRBV12-4 with TRBJ2-2, with D possibly being TRBD2 (6 bases). V was shortened by 6 bases and J by 6 bases, with 8 bases between the two germline ends. This CDR3 has 12 amino acids. The CDR3 DNA sequence: TGTGCCAGCAGCCGGGGGTCCGGGGAGCTGTTTTTT. This encodes CASSRGSGELFF.

In its sample, this clonotype was seen many times. The rearrangement joins TRBV20-1 to TRBJ1-1; TRBD1 matches 8 bases. Per germline, CDR1 DFQATT and CDR2 SNEGSKA (reference sequence). V shed 6 bases, J shed 0 bases, and the junction held 9 bases outside the gene matches. CDR3 size: 15 residues. DNA of the CDR3: TGCAGTGCGGGATACAGGGGGGTGATGAACACTGAAGCTTTCTTT. As protein: CSAGYRGVMNTEAFF.